The clone carrying this T cell receptor (beta chain) has at least ten counts. Its antigen is not known. This sample was taken from a study of T-cell reconstitution after alpha-beta-depleted transplantation in children. Notes on the study in general: The main origin of T-cell counts and diversity one year after transplant was newly produced T cells.

Preparing the TCRbeta library involved the use of unique molecular identifiers. Using its own MiXCR run on the PCR reads, TCRdb lists one record per CDR3 protein. This repertoire shows 700,000 to 950,000 distinct CDR3 sequences, approximately 15% found once; its top ten account for 5%. Per germline, CDR1 SGHRS and CDR2 YFSETQ. With 2 bases removed from V and 6 bases from J, the gap between germline ends came to 11 bases. This CDR3 spans 14 amino acids. The receptor was isolated from a male patient aged 5 to 17 who had a stem cell transplant for acute lymphoblastic leukemia, so the T cells may come from the graft donor. The chain recombines TRBV5-1 with TRBJ2-2, with D hard to call. Sequenced material: PBMCs, mostly from graft donor cells, taken 360 days after TCRalphabeta/CD19-depleted stem cell transplant. The CDR3 coding sequence is TGCGCCAGCAGCTTTGGTGGGTCCGCCGGGGAGCTGTTTTTT. Encoded protein: CASSFGGSAGELFF.